What follows describes a single TCR beta chain. V trimming: 6 bases; J trimming: 1 base; junction bases outside the gene matches: 6. Germline V lookup: CDR1 LNHDA, CDR2 SQIVND (reference sequence). This CDR3 comprises 15 residues. The data were taken from a study of shared clonotypes between healthy human individuals. The data were produced by immunoSEQ multiplex PCR, yet TCRdb's version contains in-frame clones alone and is incomplete. The top ten hold 0.39% of the sample, which has a few million clones, roughly 93% seen once. The TCR originated in a man aged 18 to 30 in good health. Some clones in this sample may be carry-over from other donors' samples. Sequenced sample: naive CD4+ T cells from PBMCs. Subset described: CD45RA+ positively selected. The chain combines TRBV19 with TRBJ1-1; the match to TRBD1 covers 9 bases. Here the CDR3 reads CASRGRGQGNTEAFF. The CDR3 coding sequence is TGTGCCAGTAGGGGTAGGGGACAGGGGAACACTGAAGCTTTCTTT.